The 8 T cell receptor beta chains presented below share a single source sample, sequenced in a study. The protocol was immunoSEQ multiplex PCR, while the TCRdb copy is restricted to in-frame clones and leaves out a portion. This table has tens of thousands of clones, 90% to 95% appearing once. The sequenced sample was PBMCs. Every receptor here comes from a man aged 40-55 years with rheumatoid arthritis.

The chain combines TRBV7-2 with TRBJ2-1; D not certain. CDR1 is SGHTA and CDR2 is FQGNSA in the germline V gene. With 5 bases removed from V and 3 bases from J, the gap between germline ends came to 11 bases. This CDR3 has 14 amino acids. Here the CDR3 reads CASSLDGIYNEQFF. The CDR3 coding sequence is TGTGCCAGCAGCCTCGACGGTATCTACAATGAGCAGTTCTTC.

The chain couples TRBV23-1 to TRBJ2-7; D tentatively reads TRBD1 or TRBD2 (5 bases each). TRBV23-1 is recorded as an ORF, its role being uncertain. The CDR3 length is 12 residues. V was clipped by 3 bases and J by 5 bases, with 8 bases between them. The CDR3 sequence: CASSQGRDEQYF. CDR3 DNA: TGCGCCAGCAGTCAGGGGCGGGACGAGCAGTACTTC.

This sequence joins TRBV6-5 and TRBJ2-3; D perhaps matches TRBD1 (5 bases). The CDR3 has 14 residues. CDR1 MNHEY and CDR2 SVGAGI come from the germline V gene. V was trimmed by 8 bases and J by 0 bases, leaving 12 bases between them. The CDR3 sequence is CASRFGASTDTQYF. CDR3 nucleotides: TGTGCCAGCCGGTTTGGGGCTAGCACAGATACGCAGTATTTT.

This chain links TRBV28 with TRBJ1-2; a possible D gene is TRBD1 (6 bases). Per germline, CDR1 MDHEN and CDR2 SYDVKM. CDR3 length equals 13 residues. Trimming cost V 6 bases and J 1 base, with 9 bases left between them. CDR3 sequence reads: CASRTGYNYGYTF. The CDR3 DNA reads TGTGCCAGCAGGACAGGTTATAACTATGGCTACACCTTC.

The chain employs TRBV5-1 and TRBJ2-7; 9 bases match TRBD2. This CDR3 is built from 14 residues. CDR1 SGHRS and CDR2 YFSETQ come from the germline V gene. The V segment lost 2 bases and the J segment 6 bases; nucleotides outside the gene matches: 6. CDR3 amino acids: CASSLELAGSEQYF. CDR3 DNA sequence: TGCGCCAGCAGCTTAGAGCTAGCGGGGAGCGAGCAGTACTTC.

The rearrangement links TRBV5-1 to TRBJ2-2, with TRBD2 matching 7 bases. CDR1 is SGHRS, CDR2 YFSETQ, per germline. Unmatched junction bases numbered 8, after V lost 0 bases and J lost 0 bases. This CDR3 contains 18 residues. The CDR3 DNA follows: TGCGCCAGCAGCTTGGCTGGGAGGGGCGAGACGAACACCGGGGAGCTGTTTTTT. Translation gives CASSLAGRGETNTGELFF.

This chain links TRBV7-2 with TRBJ2-6; no clear D. V gave up 5 bases and J gave up 0 bases, with 11 bases separating them. CDR3 length: 16 amino acids. Germline assignment: CDR1 SGHTA and CDR2 FQGNSA. The CDR3 protein is CASSVNLNSGANVLTF. CDR3 nucleotides: TGTGCCAGCAGCGTCAACTTGAACTCTGGGGCCAACGTCCTGACTTTC.

This chain connects TRBV2 to TRBJ1-2; TRBD1 is a possible D gene (5 bases). Trimming took off 5 bases at V and 1 base at J, with 14 bases between the two ends. Germline V gives CDR1 SNHLY, CDR2 FYNNEI. The CDR3 is 15 amino acids. In DNA form, the CDR3 reads TGTGCCAGCAGTTCTAACCCCGGGGGTAACTATGGCTACACCTTC. As protein: CASSSNPGGNYGYTF.